This T cell receptor beta chain was obtained from a study of blood T cells in healthy people across ages (dated by TCRdb to the mid-2010s). Background for the entire study: Template switching captured roughly one uniquely barcoded TCR beta cDNA molecule per two T cells in model experiments. Using deep sequencing normalized with unique cDNA molecular identifiers, the study measured how TCR beta repertoire diversity changes with age. Four age groups were formed from the donors: young (average roughly 15 years), middle-aged (around 39), aged (over 55) and long-lived (roughly 81). To avoid experimental bias, donors of different ages were randomly spread across the sequencing lanes. Two additional independent replicas of 1 million unique cDNA reads from the same blood draw were analyzed for two donors (one aged 18 to 30 and one aged 80 or older). Overall study results and their limits: Estimates of total diversity based on one million sequenced T cells were considered lower bounds and underestimates. Bulk unsorted PBMC profiling prevented conclusive comparison of naive and antigen-experienced compartments. As age increased, observed TCR beta diversity per million T cells dropped in a roughly linear way, and a significant reduction was already evident by age about 40. The percentage of naive T cells measured by flow cytometry correlated strongly with observed TCR beta diversity. Compared with the aged group, the long-lived group had more naive CD4+ T cells, fewer expanded clones and increased TCR diversity, suggesting age selection. Donor CMV infection status was unknown, potentially confounding age-related changes in expanded clonotypes.

This clonotype was detected a few times. Its antigen is currently not known. No qualities accompany the bases; no much larger clone lies one base away. The roughly 39 donors, aged about 6 to 95 years, were systemically healthy Caucasian individuals from Russia. About 10 milliliters of peripheral blood were collected from each donor into EDTA-treated Vacutainer tubes. Ficoll-Paque density-gradient centrifugation was used to isolate PBMCs, with at least 6 million per sample. Total RNA was extracted from PBMCs with Trizol reagent, with at least 6 micrograms obtained per sample. Naive CD45RAhigh/CD27high T cell percentages were measured by flow cytometry on a PBMC aliquot from every donor. V has 6 bases trimmed and J has 2 bases trimmed; junction bases matching no gene number 10. From the cysteine up to the phenylalanine, the CDR3 has a length of 16 residues. Here the CDR3 DNA is all that survives: 48 bases in frame from base 1.

Libraries were constructed by 5' RACE. TCRdb records Illumina HiSeq 2500 as the sequencer. A second PCR of roughly 7 to 11 cycles was run with a J-beta primer mix and a sample-barcoded 5' primer. A unique molecular identifier was introduced onto each TCR beta cDNA molecule by a template-switch 5' adaptor carrying 12 random nucleotides. Each sample yielded at least 3 million CDR3-containing paired-end reads. The Mint cDNA synthesis kit, primed by a TRBC-specific oligonucleotide, was used to synthesize first-strand cDNA from all RNA. All cDNA was treated with uracil-DNA glycosylase and then went through a first 18-cycle PCR with the universal primers M1SS and BC2_uni_R. The authors processed their data as follows. Each sample was normalized by randomly selecting 1 million high-quality reads, each carrying a distinct molecular identifier. Reads with shared molecular identifiers were discarded instead of being binned into consensus sequences. MiTCR, with a Q25 quality threshold and the strictest error-elimination algorithm, was used for CDR3 identification, clonotype clustering and error correction. A nonparametric unseen species model using Euler transformation provided a lower-bound estimate of total TCR beta diversity. TCRdb reprocessing: public reads trimmed at Q25 with fastp, clones called with MiXCR, in-frame beta chains kept. Each entry is one CDR3 protein sequence, shown with its most common DNA and genes. What appears here as the V and J calls and clone size reflects TCRdb's work, not the paper's. The sample profile shows about 1.7 million distinct CDR3 sequences; approximately 30% of them were found once. Of the sample, roughly 8% is held by the ten largest clones.

The rearranged segments are TRBV12-3 or TRBV12-4 and TRBJ1-2; 9 bases in between match TRBD1. The specimen sequenced was blood. The TCR originated in a woman aged 25 to 39 in good health. The sequence in DNA is TGTGCCAGCAGCCCAGGGGCGGGGACAGGGAACTATGGCTACACCTTC. This yields the protein CASSPGAGTGNYGYTF.